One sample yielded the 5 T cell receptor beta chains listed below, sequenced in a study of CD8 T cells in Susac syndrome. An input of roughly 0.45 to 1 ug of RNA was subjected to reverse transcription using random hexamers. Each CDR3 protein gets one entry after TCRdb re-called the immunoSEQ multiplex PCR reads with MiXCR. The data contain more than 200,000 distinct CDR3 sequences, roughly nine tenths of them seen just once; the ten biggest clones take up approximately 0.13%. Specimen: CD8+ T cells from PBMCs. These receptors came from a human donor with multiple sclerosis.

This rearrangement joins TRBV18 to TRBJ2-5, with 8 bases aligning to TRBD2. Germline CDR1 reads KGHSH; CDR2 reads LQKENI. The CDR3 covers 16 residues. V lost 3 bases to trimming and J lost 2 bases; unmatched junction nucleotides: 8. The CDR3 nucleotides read TGTGCCAGCTCACCCACTAGCGGCCCACGGCAAGAGACCCAGTACTTC. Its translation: CASSPTSGPRQETQYF.

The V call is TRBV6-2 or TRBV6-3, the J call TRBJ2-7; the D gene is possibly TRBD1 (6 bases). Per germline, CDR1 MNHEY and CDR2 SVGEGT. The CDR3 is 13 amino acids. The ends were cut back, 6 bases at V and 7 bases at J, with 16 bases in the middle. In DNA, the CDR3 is TGTGCCAGCAGCCACAGGGACGGGGAGGAGCAGTACTTC. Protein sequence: CASSHRDGEEQYF.

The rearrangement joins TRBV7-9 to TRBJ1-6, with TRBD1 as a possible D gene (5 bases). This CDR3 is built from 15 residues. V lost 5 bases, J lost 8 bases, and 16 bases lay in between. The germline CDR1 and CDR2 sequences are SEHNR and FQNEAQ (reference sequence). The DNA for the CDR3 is TGTGCCAGCAGCCAGCAGGGAGGATGGGATTCACCCCTCCACTTT. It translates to CASSQQGGWDSPLHF. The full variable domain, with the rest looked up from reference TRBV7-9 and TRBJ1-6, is DTGVSQNPRHKITKRGQNVTFRCDPISEHNRLYWYRQTLGQGPEFLTYFQNEAQLEKSRLLSDRFSAERPKGSFSTLEIQRTEQGDSAMYLCASSQQGGWDSPLHFGNGTRLTVT.

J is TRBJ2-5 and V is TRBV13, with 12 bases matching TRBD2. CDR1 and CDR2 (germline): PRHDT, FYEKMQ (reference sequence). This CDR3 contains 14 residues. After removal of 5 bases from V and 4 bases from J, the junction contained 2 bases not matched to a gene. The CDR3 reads CASSPGLAGETQYF. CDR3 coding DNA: TGTGCCAGCAGCCCGGGACTAGCGGGAGAGACCCAGTACTTC.

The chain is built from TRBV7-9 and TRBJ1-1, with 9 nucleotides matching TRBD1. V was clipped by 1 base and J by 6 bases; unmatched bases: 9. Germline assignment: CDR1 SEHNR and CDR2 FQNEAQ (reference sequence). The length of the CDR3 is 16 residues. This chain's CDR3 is CASSLEGTGYRAEAFF. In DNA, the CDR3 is TGTGCCAGCAGCTTAGAAGGGACAGGGTACAGAGCTGAAGCTTTCTTT.